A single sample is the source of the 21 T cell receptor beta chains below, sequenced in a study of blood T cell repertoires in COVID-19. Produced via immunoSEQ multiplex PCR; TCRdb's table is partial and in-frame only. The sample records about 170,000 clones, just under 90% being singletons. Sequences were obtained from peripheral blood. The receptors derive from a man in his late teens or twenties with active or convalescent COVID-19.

DNA for the CDR3: TGTGCCATCAGTGAGGAAATACAGGGGGGCTACACCTTC. The encoded protein is CAISEEIQGGYTF. The chain links TRBV10-3 to TRBJ1-2, with 7 bases matching TRBD1. J lost 8 bases, V lost 2 bases, and 5 bases had no gene match. CDR3 size: 13 residues. Germline CDR1 reads ENHRY; CDR2 reads SYGVKD.

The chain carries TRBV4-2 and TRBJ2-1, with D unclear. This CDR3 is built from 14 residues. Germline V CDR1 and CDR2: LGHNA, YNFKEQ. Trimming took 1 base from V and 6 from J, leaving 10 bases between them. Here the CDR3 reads CASSQAPYVNEQFF. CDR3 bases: TGTGCCAGCAGCCAAGCCCCCTATGTCAATGAGCAGTTCTTC.

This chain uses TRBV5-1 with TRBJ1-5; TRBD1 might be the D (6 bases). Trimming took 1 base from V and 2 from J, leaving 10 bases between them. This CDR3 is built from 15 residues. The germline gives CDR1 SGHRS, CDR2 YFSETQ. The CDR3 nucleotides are TGCGCCAGCAGCTTGAATCCAGGGGGCAATCAGCCCCAGCATTTT. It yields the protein CASSLNPGGNQPQHF. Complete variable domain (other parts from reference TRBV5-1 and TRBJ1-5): KAGVTQTPRYLIKTRGQQVTLSCSPISGHRSVSWYQQTPGQGLQFLFEYFSETQRNKGNFPGRFSGRQFSNSRSEMNVSTLELGDSALYLCASSLNPGGNQPQHFGDGTRLSIL.

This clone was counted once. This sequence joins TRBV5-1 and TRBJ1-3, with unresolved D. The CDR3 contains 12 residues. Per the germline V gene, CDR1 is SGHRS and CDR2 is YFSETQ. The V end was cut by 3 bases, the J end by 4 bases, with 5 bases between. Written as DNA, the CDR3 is TGCGCCAGCAGCTCGGAGGGAAACACCATATATTTT. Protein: CASSSEGNTIYF.

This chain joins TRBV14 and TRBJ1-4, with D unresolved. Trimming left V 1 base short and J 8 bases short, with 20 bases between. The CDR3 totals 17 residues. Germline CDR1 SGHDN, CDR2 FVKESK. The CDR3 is CASSQVKSRAGIEKLFF. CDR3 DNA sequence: TGTGCCAGCAGCCAAGTAAAGTCGAGGGCTGGAATCGAAAAACTGTTTTTT.

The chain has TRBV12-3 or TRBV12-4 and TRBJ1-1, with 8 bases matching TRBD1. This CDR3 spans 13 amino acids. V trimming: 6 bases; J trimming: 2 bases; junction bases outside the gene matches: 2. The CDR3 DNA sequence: TGTGCCAGCAGGACAGGGGCTAACACTGAAGCTTTCTTT. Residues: CASRTGANTEAFF.

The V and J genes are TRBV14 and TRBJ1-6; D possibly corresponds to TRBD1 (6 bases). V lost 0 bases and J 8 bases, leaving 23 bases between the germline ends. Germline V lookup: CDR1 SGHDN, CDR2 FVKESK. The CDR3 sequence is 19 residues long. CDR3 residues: CASSQEEGSRGAIDSPLHF. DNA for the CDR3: TGTGCCAGCAGCCAAGAAGAAGGCTCCCGGGGGGCTATCGATTCACCCCTCCACTTT.

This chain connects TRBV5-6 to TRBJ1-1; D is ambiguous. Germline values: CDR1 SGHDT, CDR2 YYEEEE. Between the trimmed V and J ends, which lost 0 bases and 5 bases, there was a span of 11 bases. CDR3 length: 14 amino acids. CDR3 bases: TGTGCCAGCAGCTTGGCCAGGATTGGGACTGAAGCTTTCTTT. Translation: CASSLARIGTEAFF.

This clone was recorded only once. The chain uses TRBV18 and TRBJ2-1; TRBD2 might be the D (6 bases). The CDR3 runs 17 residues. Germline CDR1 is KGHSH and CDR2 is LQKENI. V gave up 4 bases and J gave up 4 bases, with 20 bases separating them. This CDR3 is CASSLSSGGYGYNEQFF. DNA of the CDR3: TGTGCCAGCTCACTCTCATCCGGAGGGTACGGATACAATGAGCAGTTCTTC.

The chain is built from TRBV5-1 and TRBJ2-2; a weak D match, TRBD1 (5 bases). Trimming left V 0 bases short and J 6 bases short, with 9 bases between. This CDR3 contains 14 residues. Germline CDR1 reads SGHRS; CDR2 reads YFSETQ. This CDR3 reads CASSLVTGSGELFF. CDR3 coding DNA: TGCGCCAGCAGCTTGGTAACAGGATCCGGGGAGCTGTTTTTT.

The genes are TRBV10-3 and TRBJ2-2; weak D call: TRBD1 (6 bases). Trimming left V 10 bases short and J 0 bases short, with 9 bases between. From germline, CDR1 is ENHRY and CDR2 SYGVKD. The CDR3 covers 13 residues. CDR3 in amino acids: CATGQSNTGELFF. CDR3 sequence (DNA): TGTGCCACTGGACAGTCGAACACCGGGGAGCTGTTTTTT.

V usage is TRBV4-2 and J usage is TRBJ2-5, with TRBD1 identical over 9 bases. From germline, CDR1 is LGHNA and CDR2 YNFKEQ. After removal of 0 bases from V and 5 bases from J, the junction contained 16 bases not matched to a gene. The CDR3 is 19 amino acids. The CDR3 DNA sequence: TGTGCCAGCAGCCAAGATTTGGGAGGAGGGACAGGGACGAAGGAGACCCAGTACTTC. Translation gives CASSQDLGGGTGTKETQYF.

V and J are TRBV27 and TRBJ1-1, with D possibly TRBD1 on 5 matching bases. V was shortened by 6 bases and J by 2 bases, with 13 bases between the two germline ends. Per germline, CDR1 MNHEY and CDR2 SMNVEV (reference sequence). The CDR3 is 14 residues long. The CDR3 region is CASSLTTGNTEAFF. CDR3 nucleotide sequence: TGTGCCAGCAGCCTCACCACAGGTAACACTGAAGCTTTCTTT.

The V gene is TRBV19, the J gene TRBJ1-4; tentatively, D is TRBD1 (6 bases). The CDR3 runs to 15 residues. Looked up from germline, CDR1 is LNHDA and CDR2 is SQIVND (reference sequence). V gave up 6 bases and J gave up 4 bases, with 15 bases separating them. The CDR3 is CASRPPRGGNEKLFF. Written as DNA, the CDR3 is TGTGCCAGTAGACCCCCCCGAGGGGGTAATGAAAAACTGTTTTTT. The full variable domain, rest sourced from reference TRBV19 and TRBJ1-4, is DGGITQSPKYLFRKEGQNVTLSCEQNLNHDAMYWYRQDPGQGLRLIYYSQIVNDFQKGDIAEGYSVSREKKESFPLTVTSAQKNPTAFYLCASRPPRGGNEKLFFGSGTQLSVL.

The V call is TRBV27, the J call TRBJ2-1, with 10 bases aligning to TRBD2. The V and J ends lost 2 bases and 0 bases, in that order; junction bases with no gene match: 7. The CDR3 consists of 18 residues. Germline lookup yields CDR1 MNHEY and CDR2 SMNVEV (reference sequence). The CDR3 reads CASSLVSGGRSSYNEQFF. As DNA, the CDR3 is TGTGCCAGCAGTTTAGTTAGCGGGGGGCGGAGCTCCTACAATGAGCAGTTCTTC.

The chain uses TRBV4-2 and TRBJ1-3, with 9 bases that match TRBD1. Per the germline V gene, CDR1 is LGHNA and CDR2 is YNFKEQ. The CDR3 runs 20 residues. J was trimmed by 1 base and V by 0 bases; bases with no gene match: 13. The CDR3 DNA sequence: TGTGCCAGCAGCCAAGAGGGACAGGGTTTCAGGGTAACTTCTGGAAACACCATATATTTT. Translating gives CASSQEGQGFRVTSGNTIYF.

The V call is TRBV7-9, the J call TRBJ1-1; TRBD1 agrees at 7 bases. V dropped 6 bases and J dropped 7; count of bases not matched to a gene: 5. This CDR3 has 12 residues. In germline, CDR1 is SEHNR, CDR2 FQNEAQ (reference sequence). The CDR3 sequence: CASSYTGDEAFF. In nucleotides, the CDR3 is TGTGCCAGCAGTTATACAGGGGATGAAGCTTTCTTT.

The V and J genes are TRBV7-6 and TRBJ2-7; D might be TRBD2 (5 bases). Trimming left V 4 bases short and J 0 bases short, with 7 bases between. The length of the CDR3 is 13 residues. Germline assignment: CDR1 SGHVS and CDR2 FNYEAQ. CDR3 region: CASSSGSSYEQYF. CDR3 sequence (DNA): TGTGCCAGCAGCTCGGGGAGCTCCTACGAGCAGTACTTC. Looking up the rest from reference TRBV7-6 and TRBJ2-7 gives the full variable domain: GAGVSQSPRYKVTKRGQDVALRCDPISGHVSLYWYRQALGQGPEFLTYFNYEAQQDKSGLPNDRFSAERPEGSISTLTIQRTEQRDSAMYRCASSSGSSYEQYFGPGTRLTVT.

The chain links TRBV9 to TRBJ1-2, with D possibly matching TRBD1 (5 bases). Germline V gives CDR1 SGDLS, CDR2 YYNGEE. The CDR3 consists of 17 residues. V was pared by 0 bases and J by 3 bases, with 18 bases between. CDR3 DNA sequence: TGTGCCAGCAGCGTAGGTGTAGGGGTCGGCAGTTACTATGGCTACACCTTC. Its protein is CASSVGVGVGSYYGYTF. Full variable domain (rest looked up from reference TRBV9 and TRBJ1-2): DSGVTQTPKHLITATGQRVTLRCSPRSGDLSVYWYQQSLDQGLQFLIQYYNGEERAKGNILERFSAQQFPDLHSELNLSSLELGDSALYFCASSVGVGVGSYYGYTFGSGTRLTVV.

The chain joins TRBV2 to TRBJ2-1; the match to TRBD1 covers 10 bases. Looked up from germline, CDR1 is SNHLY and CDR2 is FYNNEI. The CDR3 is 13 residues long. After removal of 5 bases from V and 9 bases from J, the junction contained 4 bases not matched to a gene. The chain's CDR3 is CASSPGQGFEQFF. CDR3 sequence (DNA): TGTGCCAGCAGTCCGGGACAGGGGTTTGAGCAGTTCTTC. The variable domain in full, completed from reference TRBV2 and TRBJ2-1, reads EPEVTQTPSHQVTQMGQEVILRCVPISNHLYFYWYRQILGQKVEFLVSFYNNEISEKSEIFDDQFSVERPDGSNFTLKIRSTKLEDSAMYFCASSPGQGFEQFFGPGTRLTVL.

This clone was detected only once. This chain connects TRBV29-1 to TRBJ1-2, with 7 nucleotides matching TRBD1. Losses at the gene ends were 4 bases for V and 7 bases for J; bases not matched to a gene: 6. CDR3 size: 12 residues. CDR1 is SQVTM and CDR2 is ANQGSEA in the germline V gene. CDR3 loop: CSVGRDSFGYTF. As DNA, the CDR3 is TGCAGCGTTGGTAGGGACAGCTTTGGCTACACCTTC.